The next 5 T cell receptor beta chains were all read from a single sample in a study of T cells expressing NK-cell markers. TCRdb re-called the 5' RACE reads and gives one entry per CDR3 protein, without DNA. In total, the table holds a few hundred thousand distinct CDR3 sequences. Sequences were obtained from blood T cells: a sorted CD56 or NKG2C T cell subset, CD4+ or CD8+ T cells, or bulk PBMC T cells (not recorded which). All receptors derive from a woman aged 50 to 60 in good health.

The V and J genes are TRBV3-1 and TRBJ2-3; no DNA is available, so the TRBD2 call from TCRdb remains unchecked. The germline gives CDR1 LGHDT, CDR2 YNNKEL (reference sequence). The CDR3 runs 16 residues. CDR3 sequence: CASGLAGGASTDTQYF.

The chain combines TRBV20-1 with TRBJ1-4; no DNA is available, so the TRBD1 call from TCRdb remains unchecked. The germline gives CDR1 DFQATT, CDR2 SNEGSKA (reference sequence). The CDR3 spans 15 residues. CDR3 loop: CSARDHRVVIEKLFF.

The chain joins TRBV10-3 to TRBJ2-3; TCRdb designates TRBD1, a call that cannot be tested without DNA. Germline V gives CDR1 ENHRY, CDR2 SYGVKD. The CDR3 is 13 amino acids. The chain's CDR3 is CAISPGRVDTQYF.

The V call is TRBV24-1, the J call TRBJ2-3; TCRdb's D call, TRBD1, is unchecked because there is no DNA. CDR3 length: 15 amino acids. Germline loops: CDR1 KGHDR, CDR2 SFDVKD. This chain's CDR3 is CATSDATGATDTQYF.

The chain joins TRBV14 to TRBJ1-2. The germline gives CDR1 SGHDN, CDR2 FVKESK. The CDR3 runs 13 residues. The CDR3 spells CASSQVMGLFFTF.